Listed here are 27 T cell receptor beta chains from one sample, sequenced in a study of tumor and adjacent non-tumor tissue in lung cancer. A modified ARM-PCR protocol with three rounds of nested PCR amplified TCRbeta. TCRdb ran MiXCR on the multiplex PCR reads and lists one entry per CDR3 protein. The sample records over 85,000 distinct CDR3 sequences, under 90% being singletons. This sample's RNA came from whole unsorted tissue. The specimen was lung tumor tissue. The receptors originated from an older man with non-small cell lung cancer.

Regarding this clonotype: Germline is not matched at one junction end, which may reflect a read error. The chain links TRBV6-1 to TRBJ2-2, with a tentative D call TRBD2 (5 bases). The CDR3 is 13 amino acids. Germline V lookup: CDR1 MNHNS, CDR2 SASEGT. CDR3 sequence (DNA): TGTGCCAGCAGGGAGTCGGCAGCACCGGGGAGCTGTTTT. This translates into CASRESAAPGSCF.

This clonotype was counted a few times. Just one base apart from a much larger clone, this may be a read error. V usage is TRBV5-6 and J usage is TRBJ2-3; TRBD1 might be the D (5 bases). The CDR3 spans 15 residues. CDR1 is SGHDT and CDR2 is YYEEEE in the germline V gene. This chain's CDR3 is CVSSLIRVETDTQYF. The CDR3 nucleotides read TGTGTCAGCAGCTTGATCAGGGTGGAAACAGATACGCAGTATTTT.

Turning to this clonotype: One end of the junction is discordant with germline, which a read error may explain. V is TRBV29-1 and J is TRBJ2-7; the D gene could be TRBD1 or TRBD2 (6 bases each). The length of the CDR3 is 14 residues. CDR1 SQVTM and CDR2 ANQGSEA come from the germline V gene. The CDR3 sequence: CSVDGLSGAYELYF. CDR3 coding DNA: TGCAGTGTTGACGGACTATCGGGGGCCTACGAGCTGTACTTC.

Concerning this clonotype itself: This may be a read error, as it is one base from a much larger clone. V is TRBV7-9 and J is TRBJ2-5, with D perhaps TRBD1 or TRBD2 (6 bases each). V lost 8 bases to trimming and J lost 3 bases, with 13 bases between them. Germline V gene lookup returns CDR1 SEHNR and CDR2 FQNEAQ (reference sequence). The CDR3 runs to 13 residues. This chain's CDR3 is CASGPGEEETQYF. The CDR3 DNA reads TGTGCCAGCGGGCCAGGGGAGGAAGAGACCCAGTACTTC.

Concerning this clonotype itself: Relative to the germline gene, one junction end is altered; a read error may explain this. The chain combines TRBV19 with TRBJ1-5, with no clear D. CDR3 size: 14 residues. Germline CDR1 and CDR2: LNHDA and SQIVND (reference sequence). DNA of the CDR3: TGTGCCAGTACCCCGGGATATCCAAATCAGTCCCAGCATTTT. The encoded protein is CASTPGYPNQSQHF.

Of note for this clonotype: Since no conserved phenylalanine or tryptophan closes the CDR3, a read error is the likely cause. The chain is built from TRBV19 and TRBJ1-5; maybe TRBD1 (5 bases). This CDR3 contains 14 residues. The germline V gene has CDR1 LNHDA and CDR2 SQIVND (reference sequence). CDR3 in DNA: TGTGACAGTAGGCTCGGGGGAAGCAATCAGCCCCAGCATGTT. This gives the protein CDSRLGGSNQPQHV.

The sample holds many counts of this clonotype. V and J are TRBV5-1 and TRBJ2-5; 8 positions match TRBD1. Trimming at V came to 4 bases and at J to 1 base, leaving 6 bases not matched to a gene. Germline loops: CDR1 SGHRS, CDR2 YFSETQ. CDR3 length: 15 amino acids. CDR3 protein: CASSPDRVGQETQYF. In nucleotides, the CDR3 is TGCGCCAGCAGCCCGGACAGGGTGGGCCAAGAGACCCAGTACTTC.

This chain joins TRBV29-1 and TRBJ2-1, with 12 bases lining up with TRBD2. V shed 6 bases, J shed 15 bases, and the junction held 15 bases outside the gene matches. The CDR3 spans 14 residues. CDR1 and CDR2 (germline): SQVTM, ANQGSEA. The CDR3 DNA sequence: TGCAGCGTCATCCCTAGCGGGAGGGCCAGTAAGCGGTTCTTC. It codes for CSVIPSGRASKRFF.

Remarks on this clonotype: A much bigger clone sits one base away, suggesting this may be a read error. The CDR3 loop reads CSARPTRRNIQYF. The CDR3, as DNA: TGCAGTGCTAGACCGACACGGAGGAACATTCAGTACTTC. The chain joins TRBV20-1 to TRBJ2-4; a possible D gene is TRBD2 (5 bases). The germline V gene encodes CDR1 DFQATT and CDR2 SNEGSKA (reference sequence). Trimming took 2 bases from V and 7 from J, leaving 12 bases between them. The CDR3 spans 13 residues.

Notes on this clonotype: A read error may account for a junction end that differs from germline. Written as DNA, the CDR3 is TGTGCCAGCAGCGGGCTAGCTGGAGTGATGGAGACCCAGTGCTTC. Translation gives CASSGLAGVMETQCF. The chain has TRBV12-3 or TRBV12-4 and TRBJ2-5, with a possible D match to TRBD2 (5 bases). CDR3 size: 15 residues.

This chain connects TRBV29-1 to TRBJ1-5; D is ambiguous. CDR3 length equals 14 residues. Deletions cut 8 bases from V and 4 bases from J, with 18 bases between. Germline V lookup: CDR1 SQVTM, CDR2 ANQGSEA. CDR3 DNA sequence: TGCAGCCTGATGCTTTGGGGAGGGAATCAGCCCCAGCATTTT. Translation: CSLMLWGGNQPQHF.

The chain recombines TRBV10-2 with TRBJ2-3; D is unresolved. The end of the DNA is better explained by TRBJ1-5, so the J call may be wrong. The CDR3 contains 16 residues. Germline V gene data show CDR1 as WSHSY and CDR2 as SAAADI. CDR3 nucleotide sequence: TGCGCCAGCAGTGGCCCTGATACTGGTGGCACAGATACGCAGCATTTT. It translates to CASSGPDTGGTDTQHF.

This clonotype was counted once. The rearrangement joins TRBV6-6 to TRBJ2-7, with unresolved D. In germline, CDR1 is MNHNY, CDR2 SVGAGI (reference sequence). There are 12 residues in the CDR3. The V and J ends lost 6 bases and 1 base respectively, with 7 bases between them. The CDR3, as DNA: TGTGCCAGCAGCATGGGGTCCTACGAGCAGTACTTC. It encodes CASSMGSYEQYF.

Details on this clonotype: The junction departs from the called germline gene at one end, perhaps through a read error. The rearrangement joins TRBV6-5 to TRBJ2-3, with D perhaps given as TRBD1 or TRBD2 (5 bases each). Germline assignment: CDR1 MNHEY and CDR2 SVGAGI. CDR3 size: 13 residues. CDR3 nucleotide sequence: TGTGCCAGCATAAGGGACGGTACAGATACGCTGTATTTT. Residues: CASIRDGTDTLYF.

Turning to this clonotype: This may come from a read error, since a much larger clone is one base off. The V call is TRBV20-1, the J call TRBJ1-5, with D unresolved. This CDR3 is 13 amino acids long. CDR1 and CDR2 from the germline V gene are DFQATT and SNEGSKA (reference sequence). The germline V and J ends were trimmed by 5 bases and 3 bases, with 11 bases remaining between them. The CDR3 spells CSALRRANQPQHF. CDR3 DNA: TGCAGTGCTTTGAGGAGAGCCAATCAGCCCCAGCATTTT.

In the case of this clonotype: A junction end diverges from the germline sequence, so it may reflect a read error. The chain is built from TRBV7-9 and TRBJ2-5, with TRBD1 as a possible D gene (6 bases). Per the germline V gene, CDR1 is SEHNR and CDR2 is FQNEAQ (reference sequence). The CDR3 has 15 residues. The CDR3 protein is CASSLAWVQGETQNF. CDR3 sequence (DNA): TGTGCCAGCAGCTTAGCATGGGTACAGGGCGAGACCCAGAACTTC.

The V and J genes are TRBV11-2 and TRBJ2-3; the D gene is possibly TRBD2 (5 bases). CDR1 is SGHAT, CDR2 FQNNGV, per germline. The CDR3 is 13 amino acids. V was trimmed by 6 bases and J by 4 bases, leaving 11 bases between them. As DNA, the CDR3 is TGTGCCAGCAGTTCAGCACTAGCAGATACGCAGTATTTT. Translating it yields CASSSALADTQYF. The variable domain in full, completed from reference TRBV11-2 and TRBJ2-3, reads EAGVAQSPRYKIIEKRQSVAFWCNPISGHATLYWYQQILGQGPKLLIQFQNNGVVDDSQLPKDRFSAERLKGVDSTLKIQPAKLEDSAVYLCASSSALADTQYFGPGTRLTVL.

Details on this clonotype: A much larger clone differs by one base, so this may be a read error. The chain uses TRBV28 and TRBJ1-1; D is uncertain. CDR3 length: 13 residues. Germline V lookup: CDR1 MDHEN, CDR2 SYDVKM. The CDR3 DNA reads as TGTGCCAGCAGTTTACCCGGGAACATTGAAGCTTTCTTT. Amino acids: CASSLPGNIEAFF.

The chain joins TRBV6-5 to TRBJ2-3; 9 bases are a match to TRBD1. With V trimmed by 7 bases and J by 3 bases, 8 bases remained unmatched. Germline loops: CDR1 MNHEY, CDR2 SVGAGI. CDR3 length equals 15 residues. The CDR3 DNA sequence: TGTGCCAGCAACACTCCGGACAGGGGAACAGATACGCAGTATTTT. Its translation is CASNTPDRGTDTQYF.

The chain has TRBV11-2 and TRBJ2-1, with 7 bases matching TRBD1. The CDR3 loop spans 17 amino acids. CDR1 is SGHAT and CDR2 is FQNNGV in the germline V gene. V shed 2 bases, J shed 9 bases, and the junction held 16 bases outside the gene matches. CDR3 residues: CASSLTHGLGYRGEQFF. The CDR3 DNA is TGTGCCAGCAGCTTAACCCATGGACTGGGGTACAGGGGTGAGCAGTTCTTC. Supplemented by reference TRBV11-2 and TRBJ2-1, the full variable domain reads EAGVAQSPRYKIIEKRQSVAFWCNPISGHATLYWYQQILGQGPKLLIQFQNNGVVDDSQLPKDRFSAERLKGVDSTLKIQPAKLEDSAVYLCASSLTHGLGYRGEQFFGPGTRLTVL.

Regarding this clonotype: Being one base from a much bigger clone, this may be a read error. The gene calls are TRBV28 and TRBJ1-2; D not resolved. CDR1 and CDR2 from the germline V gene are MDHEN and SYDVKM. The CDR3 length is 14 residues. Trimming took 1 base from V and 4 from J, leaving 10 bases between them. CDR3 nucleotides: TGTGCCAGCAGTTTATCCCATGGCTCCTATGGCTACACCTTC. This gives the protein CASSLSHGSYGYTF.

Concerning this clonotype itself: This may be a read error, as it is one base from a much larger clone. This chain joins TRBV20-1 and TRBJ2-1; possibly TRBD2 for D (5 bases). From germline, CDR1 is DFQATT and CDR2 SNEGSKA (reference sequence). The CDR3 sequence is 15 residues long. The chain's CDR3 is CSDRVTGISYNEQFF. The CDR3 nucleotides read TGCAGTGATAGAGTGACCGGGATCTCCTACAATGAGCAGTTCTTC.

In the case of this clonotype: One end of the junction does not line up with germline, which may come from a read error. This chain joins TRBV11-2 and TRBJ2-1, with D perhaps matching TRBD1 or TRBD2 (7 bases each). Per the germline V gene, CDR1 is SGHAT and CDR2 is FQNNGV. The CDR3 spans 14 residues. As DNA, the CDR3 is TGTGCCCGCAGCCAGGGGGGGGGAGGGAGTGAGCAGTTCTTC. Translation gives CARSQGGGGSEQFF.

Comment on this clonotype: This is likely a read error, given that the CDR3 carries no conserved phenylalanine or tryptophan at its end. The chain joins TRBV4-2 to TRBJ2-3, with D maybe TRBD1 (6 bases). The J call may be wrong; the DNA end is better matched by TRBJ1-5. Per the germline V gene, CDR1 is LGHNA and CDR2 is YNFKEQ. CDR3 size: 16 residues. CDR3 nucleotides: TGTGCCAGCAGCCAGGTTCGGGCGTGGGGGCTTGATACGCAGCATTAT. The encoded protein is CASSQVRAWGLDTQHY.

This clonotype was picked up one time. An end of the junction does not agree with germline; a read error may underlie this. The V gene is TRBV14, the J gene TRBJ1-1; D is unclear. This CDR3 has 14 amino acids. Germline CDR1 and CDR2: SGHDN and FVKESK. CDR3 sequence reads: CASSLGYGNTEAFF. In DNA form, the CDR3 reads TGTGCAAGCAGCCTAGGATATGGGAACACTGAAGCTTTCTTC.

A word on this clonotype: A read error may account for a junction end that differs from germline. The chain employs TRBV6-5 and TRBJ2-2; D is uncertain. CDR3 length: 16 residues. The germline V gene has CDR1 MNHEY and CDR2 SVGAGI. This CDR3 is CASSWARERSTRELFF. For the CDR3, the DNA is TGTGCCAGCAGCTGGGCCCGAGAGAGAAGCACCAGGGAGCTGTTTTTT.

The DNA for the CDR3 is TGCAGTGTTACTTCACCGTGGTACTCCAAATCGCGGCAGTTCTTC. This encodes CSVTSPWYSKSRQFF. The J gene is TRBJ2-1, the V gene TRBV20-1; no firm D call. CDR3 size: 15 residues. Germline CDR1 is DFQATT and CDR2 is SNEGSKA (reference sequence). The V end lost 7 bases, the J end lost 12 bases, and 28 bases lay between the germline ends.